The following is a TCR beta chain sequence with its context. Antigen specificity is unknown. An end of the junction does not agree with germline; a read error may underlie this. Construction of the TCRbeta library involved unique molecular identifiers. TCRdb reprocessed the PCR reads with MiXCR, giving one entry per CDR3 protein. The table includes 450,000 to 600,000 distinct CDR3 sequences, approximately 13% detected once. Germline lookup yields CDR1 SQVTM and CDR2 ANQGSEA. CDR3 length: 13 amino acids. This entry comes from a study of T-cell reconstitution after alpha-beta-depleted transplantation in children. Findings and caveats of the study: Several hundred expanded graft clones reportedly gave rise to the alpha-beta T cells present about two months after transplant. Surviving recipient cells, namely T cells and thymic progenitors, were the source of high day-60 TCRbeta diversity in some patients. Newly generated T cells supplied most T-cell counts and diversity one year post-transplant.

The sequence derives from a male patient under 18 who had a stem cell transplant for acute myeloid leukemia, so the T cells may come from the graft donor. The specimen was PBMCs, mostly from graft donor cells, collected 360 days after TCRalphabeta/CD19-depleted stem cell transplant. This chain links TRBV29-1 with TRBJ1-1, with 8 bases that match TRBD1. In nucleotides, the CDR3 is TGCAGCGCCGACAGGGGTATGAACACTGAAGCTCTCTTT. The encoded protein is CSADRGMNTEALF. Full variable domain (remainder filled in from reference TRBV29-1 and TRBJ1-1): SAVISQKPSRDICQRGTSLTIQCQVDSQVTMMFWYRQQPGQSLTLIATANQGSEATYESGFVIDKFPISRPNLTFSTLTVSNMSPEDSSIYLCSADRGMNTEALFGQGTRLTVV.